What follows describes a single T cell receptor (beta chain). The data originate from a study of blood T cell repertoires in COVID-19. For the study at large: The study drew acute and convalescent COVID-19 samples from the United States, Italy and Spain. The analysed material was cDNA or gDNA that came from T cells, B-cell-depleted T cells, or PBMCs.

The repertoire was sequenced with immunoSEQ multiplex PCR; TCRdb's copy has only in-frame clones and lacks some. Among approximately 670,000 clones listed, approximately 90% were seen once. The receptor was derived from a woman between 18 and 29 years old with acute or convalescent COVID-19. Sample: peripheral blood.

The CDR3 here is CASSLGRGDYGYTF. The CDR3 DNA sequence: TGTGCCAGCAGCTTAGGTCGGGGAGACTATGGCTACACCTTC. The chain joins TRBV7-8 to TRBJ1-2; D call uncertain. V was shortened by 1 base and J by 3 bases, with 9 bases between the two germline ends. Germline V CDR1 and CDR2: SGHVS, FQNEAQ. There are 14 residues in the CDR3.